Listed here is a single T cell receptor beta chain. Its antigen is not identified. cDNA libraries of TCR beta carried unique molecular identifiers. In TCRdb, the PCR reads were re-called with MiXCR into one record per CDR3 protein. Of some 700,000 distinct CDR3 sequences listed, around 64% are singletons. This specimen belongs to a study of post-analysis software for immune sequencing data. Regarding the study as a whole: About five TRBV segments, including TRBV5-6, TRBV5-1 and TRBV20-1, were more frequent in patients than controls. The normalized Chao1 diversity of multiple sclerosis patients was significantly lower than that of controls.

The V gene's germline CDR1 is SGHNT and CDR2 YYREEE (reference sequence). Trimming took 4 bases from V and 7 from J; bases not matched to a gene: 6. The CDR3 totals 15 residues. The V call is TRBV5-4, the J call TRBJ2-3; 13 bases are a match to TRBD2. Sequencing was carried out using blood. The receptor's source is a girl aged 2 to 9 with multiple sclerosis. The CDR3 coding sequence is TGTGCCAGCAGCCCGGGACTAGCGGGGATAAATACGCAGTATTTT. Its translation: CASSPGLAGINTQYF.